The clone carrying this T cell receptor (beta chain) was detected ten times or more. Its antigen is unidentified. This specimen belongs to a study of T cells in Graves' hyperthyroidism and ophthalmopathy. Not enrolled were patients with uncontrolled infection, other autoimmune disease, pregnancy or lactation. What was amplified from RNA transcripts were TCR beta CDR3 regions. The primer set for the first-round RT-PCR of the TCR CDR3 was HTBI. TCRdb re-derived calls from the multiplex PCR reads in MiXCR, one entry per CDR3 protein. This sample yields roughly 500,000 distinct CDR3 sequences, of which roughly 46% are seen a single time; around 20% belongs to the top ten. Germline V gene lookup returns CDR1 SGHAT and CDR2 FQNNGV. Trimming cost V 6 bases and J 12 bases; bases outside gene matches: 11. The CDR3 has 15 residues. Findings and caveats of the study: The model anticipated ophthalmopathy a median about six months pre-onset.

This clonotype was obtained from an adult woman with Graves' disease, either hyperthyroidism or ophthalmopathy (not recorded which). The chain uses TRBV11-2 and TRBJ1-6, with 10 bases that match TRBD1. The sample comprised peripheral blood or thyroid tissue (not recorded which). The DNA for the CDR3 is TGTGCCAGCAGGCCCCCGGGACAGGGGACCAAACCCCTCCACTTT. Its protein is CASRPPGQGTKPLHF.